The present T cell receptor beta chain was sequenced within a study of T cell changes during pregnancy in multiple sclerosis. V lost 8 bases, J lost 0 bases, and 17 bases lay in between. Per the germline V gene, CDR1 is MNHEY and CDR2 is SMNVEV (reference sequence). The CDR3 runs 15 residues. Assay: immunoSEQ multiplex PCR; the TCRdb copy retains only in-frame clones and omits some. The repertoire has approximately 60,000 clones, around 90% of them found once; the top ten carry around 0.85%. The source material was peripheral blood, sampled before pregnancy. V gene TRBV27 combines with J gene TRBJ2-7, with a weak D call TRBD1 (7 bases). This TCR was recovered from a female donor with multiple sclerosis, enrolled in a pregnancy study. The CDR3 sequence is CASRPGGKSSYEQYF. In DNA form, the CDR3 reads TGTGCCAGCCGTCCAGGGGGGAAGAGCTCCTACGAGCAGTACTTC.